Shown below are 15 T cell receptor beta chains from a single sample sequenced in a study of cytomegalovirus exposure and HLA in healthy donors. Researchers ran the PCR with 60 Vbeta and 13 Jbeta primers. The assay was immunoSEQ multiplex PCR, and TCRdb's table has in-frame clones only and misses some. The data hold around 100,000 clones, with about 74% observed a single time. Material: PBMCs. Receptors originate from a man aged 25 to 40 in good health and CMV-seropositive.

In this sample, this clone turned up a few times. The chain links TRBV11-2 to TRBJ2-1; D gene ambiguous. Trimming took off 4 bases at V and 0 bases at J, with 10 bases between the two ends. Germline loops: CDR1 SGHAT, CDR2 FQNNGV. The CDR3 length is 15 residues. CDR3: CASSSTLSSYNEQFF. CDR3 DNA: TGTGCCAGCAGCTCGACTCTCAGCTCCTACAATGAGCAGTTCTTC.

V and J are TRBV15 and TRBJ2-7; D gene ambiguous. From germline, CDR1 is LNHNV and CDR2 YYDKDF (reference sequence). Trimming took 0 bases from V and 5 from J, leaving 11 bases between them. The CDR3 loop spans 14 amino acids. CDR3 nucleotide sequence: TGTGCCACCAGCAGAGACCGGGTCAACCACGAGCAGTACTTC. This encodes CATSRDRVNHEQYF.

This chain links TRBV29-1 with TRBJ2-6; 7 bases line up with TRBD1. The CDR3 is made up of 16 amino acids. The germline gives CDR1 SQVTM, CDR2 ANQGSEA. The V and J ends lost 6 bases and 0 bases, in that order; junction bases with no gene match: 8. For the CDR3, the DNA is TGCAGCGTCGGGACAGTACTAAGCTCTGGGGCCAACGTCCTGACTTTC. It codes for CSVGTVLSSGANVLTF.

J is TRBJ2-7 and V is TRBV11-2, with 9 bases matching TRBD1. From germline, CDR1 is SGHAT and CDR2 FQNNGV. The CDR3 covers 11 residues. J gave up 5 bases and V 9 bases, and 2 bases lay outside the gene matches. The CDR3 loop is CARDRGHEQYF. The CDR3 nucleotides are TGTGCCAGGGACAGGGGCCACGAGCAGTACTTC.

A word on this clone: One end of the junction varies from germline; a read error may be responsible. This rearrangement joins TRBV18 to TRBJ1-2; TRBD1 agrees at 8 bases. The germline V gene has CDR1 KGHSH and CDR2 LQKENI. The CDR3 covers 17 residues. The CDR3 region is CASSLEDRAHAIGGYPF. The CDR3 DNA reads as TGTGCCAGCTCCCTAGAGGACAGGGCTCATGCAATCGGTGGCTACCCCTTC.

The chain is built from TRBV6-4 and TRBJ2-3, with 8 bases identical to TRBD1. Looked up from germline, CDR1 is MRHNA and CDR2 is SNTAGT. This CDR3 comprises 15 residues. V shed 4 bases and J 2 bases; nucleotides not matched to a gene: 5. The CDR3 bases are TGTGCCAGCAGTGCCGGACAGGGAAACACAGATACGCAGTATTTT. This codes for CASSAGQGNTDTQYF.

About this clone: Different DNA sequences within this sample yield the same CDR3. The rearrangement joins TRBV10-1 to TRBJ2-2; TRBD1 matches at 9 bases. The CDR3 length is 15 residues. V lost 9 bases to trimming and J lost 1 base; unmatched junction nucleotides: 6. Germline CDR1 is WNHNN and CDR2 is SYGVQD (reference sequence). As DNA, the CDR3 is TGCGCCAGTAGTACGGGACAGGGGAACACCGGGGAGCTGTTTTTT. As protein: CASSTGQGNTGELFF.

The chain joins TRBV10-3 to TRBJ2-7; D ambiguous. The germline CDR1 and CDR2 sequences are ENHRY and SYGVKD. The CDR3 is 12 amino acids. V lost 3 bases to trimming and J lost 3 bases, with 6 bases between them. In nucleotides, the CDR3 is TGTGCCATCAGTGATTCCAACTACGAGCAGTACTTC. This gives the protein CAISDSNYEQYF.

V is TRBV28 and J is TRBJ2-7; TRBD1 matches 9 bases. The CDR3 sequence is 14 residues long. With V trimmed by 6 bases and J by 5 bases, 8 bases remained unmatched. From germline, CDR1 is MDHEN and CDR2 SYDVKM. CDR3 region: CASSPGQGVHEQYF. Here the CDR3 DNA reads TGTGCCAGCAGCCCGGGACAGGGAGTTCACGAGCAGTACTTC. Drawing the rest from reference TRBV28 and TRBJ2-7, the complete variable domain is DVKVTQSSRYLVKRTGEKVFLECVQDMDHENMFWYRQDPGLGLRLIYFSYDVKMKEKGDIPEGYSVSREKKERFSLILESASTNQTSMYLCASSPGQGVHEQYFGPGTRLTVT.

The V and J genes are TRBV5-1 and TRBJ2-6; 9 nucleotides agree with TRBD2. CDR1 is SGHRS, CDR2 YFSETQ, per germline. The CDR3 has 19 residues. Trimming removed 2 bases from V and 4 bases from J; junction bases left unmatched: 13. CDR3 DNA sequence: TGCGCCAGCAGCTTCCCAGCGGGGGGCTGGGTGGAAGGGGCCAACGTCCTGACTTTC. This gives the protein CASSFPAGGWVEGANVLTF.

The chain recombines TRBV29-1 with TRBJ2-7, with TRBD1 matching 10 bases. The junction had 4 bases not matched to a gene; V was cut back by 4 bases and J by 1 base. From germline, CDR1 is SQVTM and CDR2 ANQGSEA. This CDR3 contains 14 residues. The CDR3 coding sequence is TGCAGCGTTGTCCGGGACAGGGGATCCTACGAGCAGTACTTC. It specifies CSVVRDRGSYEQYF.

The CDR3 DNA reads TGTGCCAGCAGCTTTGATGGCAGGCTTAACTCTGGAAACACCATATATTTT. The encoded protein is CASSFDGRLNSGNTIYF. The chain employs TRBV5-5 and TRBJ1-3; D call uncertain. The CDR3 length is 17 residues. Trimming cost V 2 bases and J 0 bases, with 15 bases left between them. Germline lookup yields CDR1 SGHKS and CDR2 YYEKEE (reference sequence).

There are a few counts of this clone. The CDR3 nucleotides are TGTGCCAGCTCACTACGACAGGGACAGCCCCAGCATTTT. Translating it yields CASSLRQGQPQHF. The rearrangement uses TRBV18 and TRBJ1-5; 7 positions agree with TRBD1. With V trimmed by 4 bases and J by 7 bases, 4 bases remained unmatched. Germline V lookup: CDR1 KGHSH, CDR2 LQKENI. The CDR3 consists of 13 residues.

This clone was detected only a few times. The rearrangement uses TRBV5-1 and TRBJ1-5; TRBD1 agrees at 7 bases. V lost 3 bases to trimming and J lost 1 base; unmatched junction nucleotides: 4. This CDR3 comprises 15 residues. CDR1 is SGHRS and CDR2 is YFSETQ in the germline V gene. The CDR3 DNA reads TGCGCCAGCAGCTGGGCAGGGGGAAGCAATCAGCCCCAGCATTTT. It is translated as CASSWAGGSNQPQHF.

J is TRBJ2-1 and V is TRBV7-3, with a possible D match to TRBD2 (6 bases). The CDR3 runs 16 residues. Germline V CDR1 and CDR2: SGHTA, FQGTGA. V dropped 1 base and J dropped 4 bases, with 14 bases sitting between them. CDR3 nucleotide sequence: TGTGCCAGCAGCTTAATACCCAGCGGGCGGTACAATGAGCAGTTCTTC. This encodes CASSLIPSGRYNEQFF.